These 7 T cell receptor beta chains were all obtained from the same sample, sequenced in a study of tumor-infiltrating lymphocytes in primary liver carcinoma (dated by TCRdb to the late 2010s). Without any cell sorting, total RNA and DNA were co-extracted from about 20-30 mg of bulk tissue using the AllPrep DNA/RNA mini kit. Sequencing instrument: Illumina HiSeq 2500. TCRbeta-specific cDNA was reverse-transcribed from 500 ng total RNA using a constant-region primer and ProtoScript II reverse transcriptase. Construction of the TCRbeta libraries relied on three nested rounds of multiplex PCR, following a slightly modified ARM-PCR procedure. Multiplex TRBV1-TRBV30 forward primers and a Cbeta reverse primer were used in the first two PCR rounds, each of which was run for around 10 cycles. Clones were called with MiXCR by TCRdb after fastp trimmed the public reads at Q25, and only in-frame beta chains were retained. Each record represents a unique CDR3 protein, reported with the most common genes and DNA among its rows. Here the sample has roughly 120,000 distinct CDR3 sequences; about 68% occur a single time. The ten largest account for roughly 8.8% of the sample.

The sequenced sample was liver tumor tissue from sampling region 1. In light of the paper, this sample's cell subset or site label describes: tumor region T1, superior pole. These receptors were obtained from a woman aged 55-69 years with primary liver carcinoma and hepatitis B virus infection.

Of note for this clonotype: Possible read error: a much larger clone is one base away. The rearrangement uses TRBV29-1 and TRBJ1-1; D gene ambiguous. V dropped 7 bases and J dropped 6 bases, with 15 bases sitting between them. The CDR3 has 12 residues. CDR1 is SQVTM, CDR2 ANQGSEA, per germline. CDR3 coding DNA: TGCAGCGCCGATCGGCCGGGCGCTGAAGCTTTCTTT. This codes for CSADRPGAEAFF.

Of note for this clonotype: As the CDR3 is not closed by the conserved phenylalanine or tryptophan, this likely results from a read error. The chain's CDR3 is CASSAGTWRFNEQFL. The CDR3 DNA reads as TGTGCCAGCAGCGCCGGGACATGGAGGTTCAATGAGCAGTTCCTC. The chain employs TRBV11-1 and TRBJ2-1; perhaps TRBD1 as D (6 bases). CDR3 size: 15 residues. Germline-derived CDR1 and CDR2 are SGHAT and FQDESV (reference sequence). Trimming took off 5 bases at V and 6 bases at J, with 17 bases between the two ends.

As for this clonotype: This may be a read error, as it is one base from a much larger clone. The CDR3 bases are TGTACCAGCAGGACAGGGCTGAACACTGAAGCTTTCTTT. It translates to CTSRTGLNTEAFF. The chain recombines TRBV12-3 or TRBV12-4 with TRBJ1-1, with 8 bases matching TRBD1. The CDR3 totals 13 residues.

As for this clonotype: Germline and junction disagree at one end, which may indicate a read error. The chain employs TRBV11-3 and TRBJ2-5; possibly TRBD1 or TRBD2 for D (6 bases each). Germline V gene lookup returns CDR1 SGHNT and CDR2 YENEEA. This CDR3 region has 13 residues. The CDR3 loop is CASSPRGGGTQYF. The CDR3 DNA is TGTGCTAGCAGCCCTCGAGGGGGAGGGACCCAGTACTTC.

This clonotype occurred a few times. This sequence may be a read error, since a much larger clone differs from it by one base. The conserved closing phenylalanine or tryptophan is absent in this CDR3, likely reflecting a read error. V is TRBV12-3 or TRBV12-4 and J is TRBJ2-7; 10 bases match TRBD1. The CDR3 spans 14 residues. Trimming removed 5 bases from V and 5 bases from J; junction bases left unmatched: 6. In DNA, the CDR3 is TGTGCCAGCAGTACCCGGGACAGGGGCCACGAGCAGTACTAC. Protein: CASSTRDRGHEQYY.

The chain has TRBV5-1 and TRBJ2-5; D could derive from TRBD1 or TRBD2 (5 bases each). Per the germline V gene, CDR1 is SGHRS and CDR2 is YFSETQ. CDR3 length equals 15 residues. Trimming cost V 1 base and J 3 bases, with 13 bases left between them. CDR3 region: CASSLSGPGEETQYF. CDR3 DNA sequence: TGCGCCAGCAGCTTGTCGGGGCCTGGGGAAGAGACCCAGTACTTC. The whole variable domain, filled in from reference TRBV5-1 and TRBJ2-5, reads KAGVTQTPRYLIKTRGQQVTLSCSPISGHRSVSWYQQTPGQGLQFLFEYFSETQRNKGNFPGRFSGRQFSNSRSEMNVSTLELGDSALYLCASSLSGPGEETQYFGPGTRLLVL.

This clonotype has a single count. The chain joins TRBV11-2 to TRBJ1-3; D ambiguous. The germline gives CDR1 SGHAT, CDR2 FQNNGV. This CDR3 is built from 15 residues. V lost 0 bases and J lost 11, with 17 bases in between. The CDR3 coding sequence is TGTGCCAGCAGCTTAGATCCCGGACCGCAAAGGGCCATATATTTT. Residues: CASSLDPGPQRAIYF. Based on the CDR3 plus reference TRBV11-2 and TRBJ1-3, the full variable domain is EAGVAQSPRYKIIEKRQSVAFWCNPISGHATLYWYQQILGQGPKLLIQFQNNGVVDDSQLPKDRFSAERLKGVDSTLKIQPAKLEDSAVYLCASSLDPGPQRAIYFGEGSWLTVV.